These T cell receptor beta chains were read from a single sample in a study of response to subunit inactivated influenza vaccine. TCRdb ran MiXCR on the RT-PCR reads and lists one entry per CDR3 protein. The sample holds more than 450,000 distinct CDR3 sequences; roughly 12% are singletons and the top ten take roughly 11%. The same data also went into a second study, on T cells expressing NK-cell markers.

The sample consisted of PBMCs from blood, taken on the day of vaccination. The receptors shown here come from a man between 50 and 59 years old who received an inactivated influenza vaccine. Each CDR3 is given with its conserved first and last residue. Some rows have no size entry. The others give once, few or many, or a class for an expanded clone.

V	J	size	CDR3
TRBV20-1	TRBJ2-1	few	CSAIGREGPTYNEQFF
TRBV7-6	TRBJ2-1	.	CASSLALTTSGANEQFF
TRBV20-1	TRBJ2-5	many	CSARDSQDSQETQYF
TRBV20-1	TRBJ2-1	.	CSARDRTPGEQFF
TRBV6-1	TRBJ2-5	few	CASRMGTGPPETQYF
TRBV7-2	TRBJ2-1	many	CASSGTSGGANYEQFF
TRBV3-1	TRBJ2-7	few	CASKREGNYEQYF
TRBV11-2	TRBJ1-3	.	CASSLVGTARSGNTIYF
TRBV29-1	TRBJ1-1	few	CSVLAGWNTEAFF
TRBV20-1	TRBJ1-2	.	CSASGLGYTF
TRBV4-3	TRBJ2-5	.	CASSQWTGVETQYF
TRBV29-1	TRBJ2-2	.	CSVRVRDRDTGELFF
TRBV29-1	TRBJ2-6	.	CSVWTGANVLTF
TRBV28	TRBJ2-2	few	CASSFGPTALFF
TRBV30	TRBJ2-2	.	CACPGPNTGELFF
TRBV4-3	TRBJ1-6	.	CASSQEAGHNSPLRF
TRBV6-2/TRBV6-3	TRBJ1-5	few	CASSSNRDPNQPQHF
TRBV18	TRBJ1-6	.	CASSRSQNDILHF
TRBV27	TRBJ2-5	.	CASSLIRGEYQETQYF
TRBV15	TRBJ2-1	few	CATSREATRVREQFF
TRBV28	TRBJ2-4	.	CASSPSGELNIQYF
TRBV10-3	TRBJ1-1	.	CAISESVLRRTEAFF
TRBV20-1	TRBJ2-7	.	CSARGVRDRVTYEQYF
TRBV5-1	TRBJ2-1	few	CASSRTGPSYNEQFF
TRBV4-2	TRBJ2-2	.	CASSQRQGSTGELFF
TRBV20-1	TRBJ1-2	.	CSATGFPYGYTF
TRBV29-1	TRBJ2-5	.	CSGGQVLQETQYF
TRBV5-1	TRBJ2-3	many	CASSLPDTDTQYF
TRBV7-2	TRBJ2-5	.	CASSWAVQETQYF
TRBV7-2	TRBJ2-1	many	CASSFYWGLDEQFF
TRBV28	TRBJ1-5	many	CASSLRGEDNQPQHF
TRBV20-1	TRBJ1-2	many	CSATTGGSNYGYTF
TRBV28	TRBJ2-7	few	CASSLTLVNEQYF
TRBV6-5	TRBJ1-1	.	CASSSTSMNTEAFF
TRBV25-1	TRBJ2-3	.	CASSGGWGRTDTQYF
TRBV27	TRBJ1-6	.	CASTSRVAKYNSPLHF